The source of this T cell receptor beta chain is a study of T cells after yellow fever vaccination. This clonotype showed up just a few times. Antigen unknown. This CDR3 region has 12 residues. V gave up 1 base and J gave up 13 bases; unmatched junction bases: 6. The germline CDR1 and CDR2 sequences are MDHEN and SYDVKM. MiXCR, applied by TCRdb to the 5' RACE reads, yields one record per CDR3 protein. The profile shows 500,000 to 650,000 distinct CDR3 sequences, 13% of them singletons. Study results and caveats: Detected again after the booster were most primary-vaccination clones, at nearly 97% CD4 and approximately 90% CD8.

Sequencing used PBMCs, obtained on the day of the yellow fever booster vaccination. The sequence was collected from a man younger than 40 who received the YFV17D yellow fever vaccine. The V and J genes are TRBV28 and TRBJ2-5, with 7 bases fitting TRBD1. CDR3 residues: CASSLSGTESYF. The CDR3 DNA follows: TGTGCCAGCAGTTTATCTGGGACAGAGTCGTACTTC.